Below, 15 T cell receptor beta chains from the same sample are listed, as sequenced in a study of long-term antiretroviral therapy in people with HIV. They ran version v3.0 of the immunoSEQ assay at survey level. Clones were read by immunoSEQ multiplex PCR, and TCRdb kept only the in-frame ones, dropping some. The data hold under 20,000 clones, with more than 65% observed a single time. This specimen consisted of unsorted PBMCs, obtained around 1.2 years before starting antiretroviral therapy. The source of these receptors is a man in his thirties or forties with HIV.

This clone was observed a few times. This chain connects TRBV19 to TRBJ1-5; possibly TRBD1 for D (6 bases). V lost 7 bases to trimming and J lost 9 bases, with 19 bases between them. This CDR3 has 14 residues. CDR1 is LNHDA and CDR2 is SQIVND in the germline V gene (reference sequence). CDR3 region: CASKPGHGPWPQHF. DNA for the CDR3: TGTGCCAGTAAACCGGGACACGGCCCGTGGCCCCAGCATTTT.

This clone has more than one count but fewer than ten. The chain couples TRBV18 to TRBJ2-5, with TRBD1 identical over 11 bases. In germline, CDR1 is KGHSH, CDR2 LQKENI. The CDR3 length is 15 residues. V lost 4 bases and J lost 4; bases outside the gene matches: 5. The chain's CDR3 is CASSLRDRGRETQYF. In nucleotides, the CDR3 is TGTGCCAGCTCACTCCGGGACAGGGGGAGAGAGACCCAGTACTTC.

V gene TRBV6-1 combines with J gene TRBJ1-2; possibly TRBD1 for D (6 bases). The CDR3 contains 15 residues. CDR1 is MNHNS, CDR2 SASEGT, per germline. V shed 4 bases and J shed 0 bases, with 12 bases lying between them. CDR3: CASSVQGGANYGYTF. The CDR3 nucleotides are TGTGCCAGCAGTGTACAAGGGGGGGCTAACTATGGCTACACCTTC.

The chain has TRBV6-4 and TRBJ2-7, with a weak D call TRBD2 (5 bases). CDR1 is MRHNA, CDR2 SNTAGT, per germline. This CDR3 has 12 amino acids. Trimming cost V 6 bases and J 4 bases, with 10 bases left between them. DNA of the CDR3: TGTGCCAGCAGGCCAACTAGTTACGAGCAGTACTTC. Its translation: CASRPTSYEQYF.

This clone was detected only once. This chain links TRBV27 with TRBJ2-7; 7 bases are a match to TRBD1. With 3 bases clipped from V and 5 bases from J, the junction kept 13 bases outside the gene matches. CDR1 and CDR2 (germline): MNHEY, SMNVEV (reference sequence). The CDR3 spans 16 residues. CDR3 protein: CASSFLVARQGNEQYF. The CDR3 bases are TGTGCCAGCAGTTTTTTGGTGGCACGACAGGGAAACGAGCAGTACTTC.

The V call is TRBV18, the J call TRBJ2-1; TRBD2 is a possible D gene (6 bases). The CDR3 length is 12 residues. The germline gives CDR1 KGHSH, CDR2 LQKENI. V was clipped by 4 bases and J by 9 bases, with 10 bases between them. In DNA form, the CDR3 reads TGTGCCAGCTCACTACTAGCCCTTGAGCAGTTCTTC. It yields the protein CASSLLALEQFF.

The chain employs TRBV27 and TRBJ2-7; TRBD2 matches 11 bases. The trim removed 2 bases at V and 6 bases at J, leaving 6 bases unmatched. Germline V gene data show CDR1 as MNHEY and CDR2 as SMNVEV (reference sequence). The CDR3 has 15 residues. CDR3 residues: CASSLLAGGPSEQYF. The CDR3, as DNA: TGTGCCAGCAGTTTACTAGCGGGAGGACCGTCCGAGCAGTACTTC.

The V gene is TRBV10-3, the J gene TRBJ1-4; a weak D match, TRBD1 (5 bases). The V end was cut by 10 bases, the J end by 8 bases, with 26 bases between. The CDR3 has 16 residues. Germline V gene data show CDR1 as ENHRY and CDR2 as SYGVKD. The CDR3: CATTPGRGAGDEKLFF. Here the CDR3 DNA reads TGTGCCACCACCCCGGGGAGAGGGGCCGGAGACGAAAAACTGTTTTTT.

The chain's CDR3 is CASSQDAGNTEAFF. CDR3 coding DNA: TGCGCCAGCAGCCAAGATGCAGGGAACACTGAAGCTTTCTTT. V is TRBV4-1 and J is TRBJ1-1, with D unresolved. Trimming took off 0 bases at V and 1 base at J, with 6 bases between the two ends. The CDR3 has 14 amino acids. Per the germline V gene, CDR1 is MGHRA and CDR2 is YSYEKL.

This chain links TRBV30 with TRBJ2-6, with D unresolved. The V end was cut by 2 bases, the J end by 0 bases, with 2 bases between. This CDR3 comprises 13 residues. CDR1 is GTSNPN, CDR2 SVGIG, per germline (reference sequence). CDR3: CAWSFSGANVLTF. In nucleotides, the CDR3 is TGTGCCTGGAGTTTCTCTGGGGCCAACGTCCTGACTTTC.

This clone showed up just a few times. The chain couples TRBV27 to TRBJ2-3, with TRBD2 matching over 8 bases. CDR3 length: 13 amino acids. Germline V lookup: CDR1 MNHEY, CDR2 SMNVEV (reference sequence). J lost 7 bases, V lost 8 bases, and 8 bases had no gene match. CDR3 sequence (DNA): TGTGCCAGCTGGGCGGGGGGCCGGAATACGCAGTATTTT. This codes for CASWAGGRNTQYF.

This clone showed up just once. The chain links TRBV2 to TRBJ1-4, with no clear D. Trimming pared 7 bases from V and 4 bases from J, leaving 19 bases between. Germline CDR1 SNHLY, CDR2 FYNNEI. This CDR3 is built from 16 residues. The CDR3 DNA is TGTGCCAGCACCGGACTAGATACGGCTTTTAATGAAAAACTGTTTTTT. Translating gives CASTGLDTAFNEKLFF.

This chain links TRBV7-2 with TRBJ1-5; maybe TRBD1 (5 bases). This CDR3 is built from 13 residues. V was trimmed by 4 bases and J by 7 bases, leaving 11 bases between them. CDR1 is SGHTA and CDR2 is FQGNSA in the germline V gene. CDR3 region: CASSSWGVQPQHF. CDR3 nucleotides: TGTGCCAGCAGCTCATGGGGGGTACAGCCCCAGCATTTT. The full variable domain, completed using reference TRBV7-2 and TRBJ1-5, is GAGVSQSPSNKVTEKGKDVELRCDPISGHTALYWYRQSLGQGLEFLIYFQGNSAPDKSGLPSDRFSAERTGGSVSTLTIQRTQQEDSAVYLCASSSWGVQPQHFGDGTRLSIL.

This rearrangement joins TRBV2 to TRBJ2-3; 11 bases agree with TRBD1. The V and J ends lost 10 bases and 6 bases, in that order; junction bases with no gene match: 6. In germline, CDR1 is SNHLY, CDR2 FYNNEI. The CDR3 has 13 residues. CDR3 coding DNA: TGTGCCACCGGGACAGGGGGGTGGGATACGCAGTATTTT. Translating gives CATGTGGWDTQYF. The full variable domain, with the rest looked up from reference TRBV2 and TRBJ2-3, is EPEVTQTPSHQVTQMGQEVILRCVPISNHLYFYWYRQILGQKVEFLVSFYNNEISEKSEIFDDQFSVERPDGSNFTLKIRSTKLEDSAMYFCATGTGGWDTQYFGPGTRLTVL.

The chain has TRBV10-3 and TRBJ1-1, with 7 nucleotides matching TRBD1. The CDR3 extends over 15 amino acids. The V segment lost 6 bases and the J segment 5 bases; nucleotides outside the gene matches: 12. The V gene's germline CDR1 is ENHRY and CDR2 SYGVKD. CDR3 DNA sequence: TGTGCCATCAGGGGGACAGCCGGATTGGGGACTGAAGCTTTCTTT. Residues: CAIRGTAGLGTEAFF.